The rows below give T cell receptor beta chains drawn from one sample of a study of T-cell reconstitution after alpha-beta-depleted transplantation in children. In TCRdb, the PCR reads were re-called with MiXCR into one record per CDR3 protein. The sample contains more than 450,000 distinct CDR3 sequences, approximately 16% of which appear only once. The specimen was PBMCs from the stem cell graft donor, collected from the stem cell graft. The receptors were sampled from a human donor who donated a stem cell graft to a child with acute lymphoblastic leukemia. CDR3s include the opening cysteine and the closing phenylalanine or tryptophan. A D gene is named only where the DNA matches it firmly. Size is omitted from some rows. Given values are once, few, many or a class for expanded clones.

V	D	size	length	J	CDR3	DNA
TRBV5-5	.	.	15	TRBJ1-1	CASSLALGDGTEAFF	TGTGCCAGCAGCTTGGCTCTTGGCGATGGCACTGAAGCTTTCTTT
TRBV20-1	TRBD1	few	15	TRBJ1-2	CSARQPPGQGYGYTF	TGCAGTGCTAGACAGCCGCCGGGACAGGGGTATGGCTACACCTTC
TRBV30	TRBD2	.	15	TRBJ2-1	CAWRGLAGSYNEQFF	TGTGCCTGGAGGGGACTAGCGGGCTCCTACAATGAGCAGTTCTTC
TRBV19	TRBD2	.	15	TRBJ2-7	CASSILAGESYEQYF	TGTGCCAGTAGTATTCTAGCGGGAGAATCCTACGAGCAGTACTTC
TRBV15	.	many	12	TRBJ2-7	CATSYGPYEQYF	TGTGCCACCAGCTATGGGCCCTACGAGCAGTACTTC
TRBV29-1	.	few	15	TRBJ2-7	CSVEEGRGPSYEQYF	TGCAGCGTTGAAGAGGGCCGAGGGCCCTCCTACGAGCAGTACTTC
TRBV6-4	.	many	14	TRBJ2-3	CASSDSEGPDTQYF	TGTGCCAGCAGTGACTCTGAGGGCCCAGATACGCAGTATTTT
TRBV9	.	few	13	TRBJ2-2	CASSVRGAGELFF	TGTGCCAGCAGCGTACGGGGGGCTGGGGAGCTGTTTTTT
TRBV5-1	.	few	15	TRBJ2-7	CASSRTGTLAYEQYF	TGCGCCAGCAGCCGGACCGGGACGTTGGCCTACGAGCAGTACTTC
TRBV12-3/TRBV12-4	.	.	15	TRBJ2-1	CASSYIGGPGSEQFF	TGTGCCAGCTCCTATATAGGAGGGCCGGGGAGTGAGCAGTTCTTC
TRBV12-3/TRBV12-4	.	.	13	TRBJ2-5	CASSPGLPGTQYF	TGTGCCAGCAGCCCCGGACTCCCCGGGACCCAGTACTTC
TRBV27	.	.	13	TRBJ2-1	CAGSFAGIDEQFF	TGTGCCGGCAGTTTTGCTGGGATCGATGAGCAGTTCTTC
TRBV5-1	.	many	13	TRBJ1-1	CASSLDSNTEAFF	TGCGCCAGCAGCTTGGATTCGAACACTGAAGCTTTCTTT
TRBV12-3/TRBV12-4	.	.	16	TRBJ2-7	CASSTETGPLPYEQYF	TGTGCCAGCAGCACTGAGACCGGCCCACTTCCCTACGAGCAGTACTTC
TRBV18	.	few	13	TRBJ2-3	CASSGPQSDTQYF	TGTGCCAGCTCCGGACCCCAATCAGATACGCAGTATTTT
TRBV9	TRBD2	.	16	TRBJ2-7	CASSPGTSGSSWEQYF	TGTGCCAGCAGCCCAGGGACTAGCGGGAGCTCATGGGAGCAGTACTTC
TRBV29-1	.	.	16	TRBJ1-1	CSVAPQGVAGPTEAFF	TGCAGCGTTGCCCCTCAGGGTGTCGCAGGGCCCACTGAAGCTTTCTTT
TRBV5-1	.	.	12	TRBJ2-6	CASKSGANVLTF	TGCGCCAGTAAATCTGGGGCCAACGTCCTGACTTTC
TRBV7-2	TRBD1	few	14	TRBJ1-1	CASSYRGRNTEAFF	TGTGCCAGCAGCTACAGGGGAAGGAACACTGAAGCTTTCTTT
TRBV5-1	.	.	15	TRBJ1-2	CASSLASTANYGYTF	TGCGCCAGCAGCTTGGCCTCGACAGCGAACTATGGCTACACCTTC
TRBV6-5	TRBD2	.	14	TRBJ2-7	CASSYVGGSGEQYF	TGTGCCAGCAGTTATGTGGGGGGGTCGGGCGAGCAGTACTTC